The 25 T cell receptor beta chains in this list originate from one sample, sequenced in a study of blood T cell repertoires in COVID-19. The table came from immunoSEQ multiplex PCR; TCRdb's copy has only in-frame clones and leaves some out. The table lists around 220,000 clones, roughly 89% of them singletons, with 6.8% in the top ten. The source material was PBMCs or T cells enriched from blood (not recorded which). These receptors were collected from a middle-aged woman who had recovered from COVID-19.

The CDR3 region is CASSSREPSSYNEQFF. CDR3 in DNA: TGTGCCAGCAGTTCGAGGGAACCTTCCTCCTACAATGAGCAGTTCTTC. J is TRBJ2-1 and V is TRBV6-5; weak D call: TRBD2 (5 bases). The CDR3 runs to 16 residues. Trimming left V 4 bases short and J 0 bases short, with 13 bases between. The germline gives CDR1 MNHEY, CDR2 SVGAGI.

The chain joins TRBV28 to TRBJ2-7, with 9 nucleotides matching TRBD1. V shed 6 bases and J 5 bases; nucleotides not matched to a gene: 2. Germline lookup yields CDR1 MDHEN and CDR2 SYDVKM. The CDR3 runs to 12 residues. CDR3 DNA: TGTGCCAGCAGACGGGACAGGGACGAGCAGTACGTC. Protein sequence: CASRRDRDEQYV.

The V gene is TRBV5-1, the J gene TRBJ2-1; 11 bases agree with TRBD2. Trimming at V came to 4 bases and at J to 4 bases, leaving 7 bases not matched to a gene. Germline V CDR1 and CDR2: SGHRS, YFSETQ. This CDR3 comprises 16 residues. CDR3 residues: CASSPAGTSGYNEQFF. The DNA for the CDR3 is TGCGCCAGCAGCCCGGCCGGGACTAGCGGATACAATGAGCAGTTCTTC.

The chain uses TRBV5-5 and TRBJ2-7, with 9 bases aligning to TRBD1. This CDR3 comprises 15 residues. The J segment lost 2 bases and the V segment lost 2 bases, leaving 5 bases of the junction unmatched. The V gene's germline CDR1 is SGHKS and CDR2 YYEKEE (reference sequence). The CDR3 bases are TGTGCCAGCAGCTTTCAACGACAGGGGGCCTACGAGCAGTACGTC. It encodes CASSFQRQGAYEQYV.

The V gene is TRBV3-1 (or the pseudogene TRBV3-2), the J gene TRBJ2-2; TRBD1 might be the D (6 bases). The V end lost 0 bases, the J end lost 6 bases, and 17 bases lay between the germline ends. This CDR3 has 17 residues. Germline CDR1 and CDR2: LGHDT and YNNKEL (reference sequence). CDR3 in amino acids: CASSQEITTGIAGELFF. The CDR3 DNA reads as TGTGCCAGCAGCCAAGAAATAACCACAGGGATTGCCGGGGAGCTGTTTTTT.

The chain carries TRBV12-3 or TRBV12-4 and TRBJ1-3; D remains unclear. The V and J ends lost 7 bases and 7 bases respectively, with 11 bases between them. This CDR3 comprises 12 residues. The CDR3 DNA sequence: TGTGCCAGCAACCTGGCGAGGAACACCATATATTTT. Its protein is CASNLARNTIYF.

This chain joins TRBV6-2 or TRBV6-3 and TRBJ2-2, with D possibly being TRBD2 (6 bases). Per the germline V gene, CDR1 is MNHEY and CDR2 is SVGEGT. CDR3 length: 14 residues. V lost 5 bases and J 6 bases, leaving 13 bases between the germline ends. The CDR3 loop is CASSLMREAGELFF. CDR3 coding DNA: TGTGCCAGCAGTCTTATGCGGGAAGCCGGGGAGCTGTTTTTT.

The chain joins TRBV11-3 to TRBJ2-1; no clear D gene. Germline CDR1 is SGHNT and CDR2 is YENEEA. The CDR3 is made up of 11 amino acids. V dropped 3 bases and J dropped 13 bases, with 10 bases sitting between them. The CDR3 nucleotides read TGTGCCAGCAGCTTTGGCCAGGCACAGTTCTTC. The encoded protein is CASSFGQAQFF.

This clone was counted once. The rearrangement links TRBV15 to TRBJ2-5; 10 nucleotides agree with TRBD2. V shed 2 bases and J 4 bases; nucleotides not matched to a gene: 1. The CDR3 is made up of 14 amino acids. Germline V gives CDR1 LNHNV, CDR2 YYDKDF (reference sequence). CDR3 residues: CATSRSSGGETQYF. CDR3 DNA sequence: TGTGCCACCAGCAGATCTAGCGGGGGAGAGACCCAGTACTTC.

The chain links TRBV12-3 or TRBV12-4 to TRBJ2-5; D is undetermined. Trimming left V 4 bases short and J 3 bases short, with 6 bases between. CDR3 length equals 12 residues. The CDR3 is CASSSHKETQYF. CDR3 DNA sequence: TGTGCCAGCAGTTCACATAAAGAGACCCAGTACTTC.

DNA for the CDR3: TGTGCCAGCACCATGACAGGGGGCTTAGGGGAGACCCAGTACTTC. This translates into CASTMTGGLGETQYF. V gene TRBV2 combines with J gene TRBJ2-5; 10 positions match TRBD1. With V trimmed by 7 bases and J by 5 bases, 10 bases remained unmatched. The germline V gene has CDR1 SNHLY and CDR2 FYNNEI. The CDR3 runs to 15 residues. Full variable domain (missing parts from reference TRBV2 and TRBJ2-5): EPEVTQTPSHQVTQMGQEVILRCVPISNHLYFYWYRQILGQKVEFLVSFYNNEISEKSEIFDDQFSVERPDGSNFTLKIRSTKLEDSAMYFCASTMTGGLGETQYFGPGTRLLVL.

The chain employs TRBV21-1 and TRBJ1-5; the D call of TRBD1 is as the table states it, not checked on the DNA. TRBV21-1 is tagged as a pseudogene. CDR3 length equals 15 residues. CDR3 amino acids: CASDGDRILDQPQHF. As DNA, the CDR3 is TGTGCCAGCGACGGGGACAGAATCTTAGATCAGCCCCAGCATTTT.

The chain combines TRBV30 with TRBJ1-5; 12 positions agree with TRBD1. The CDR3 has 15 residues. Germline trimming cut 1 base from V and 10 bases from J; bases unmatched to any gene: 8. The germline CDR1 and CDR2 sequences are GTSNPN and SVGIG (reference sequence). The CDR3 reads CAWSAGTGGPSPQHF. CDR3 nucleotides: TGTGCCTGGAGTGCGGGGACAGGGGGCCCTTCACCCCAGCATTTT. The variable domain in full, with the rest retrieved from reference TRBV30 and TRBJ1-5, is SQTIHQWPATLVQPVGSPLSLECTVEGTSNPNLYWYRQAAGRGLQLLFYSVGIGQISSEVPQNLSASRPQDRQFILSSKKLLLSDSGFYLCAWSAGTGGPSPQHFGDGTRLSIL.

This chain joins TRBV11-2 and TRBJ2-3, with TRBD2 identical over 10 bases. Germline V gives CDR1 SGHAT, CDR2 FQNNGV. J gave up 6 bases and V 1 base, and 13 bases lay outside the gene matches. This CDR3 contains 18 residues. The CDR3 region is CASSLVFLLAGVLDTQYF. The CDR3 DNA follows: TGTGCCAGCAGCTTAGTCTTTTTGCTAGCGGGAGTTTTGGATACGCAGTATTTT.

V is TRBV19 and J is TRBJ2-7, with D tentatively TRBD2 (5 bases). There are 14 residues in the CDR3. V gave up 2 bases and J gave up 0 bases, with 8 bases separating them. The germline gives CDR1 LNHDA, CDR2 SQIVND (reference sequence). Written as DNA, the CDR3 is TGTGCCAGTAGTATACGGGGAAGCTCCTACGAGCAGTACTTC. Its protein product is CASSIRGSSYEQYF.

The V call is TRBV7-8, the J call TRBJ2-3; TRBD2 agrees at 11 bases. Germline V gene sequence: CDR1 SGHVS, CDR2 FQNEAQ. The V and J ends lost 3 bases and 1 base, in that order; junction bases with no gene match: 6. CDR3 length: 17 amino acids. CDR3 sequence (DNA): TGTGCCAGCAGCTTTCGAGGGACTAGCGGCGGCACAGATACGCAGTATTTT. It codes for CASSFRGTSGGTDTQYF.

The chain uses TRBV19 and TRBJ2-3; the D gene is possibly TRBD2 (5 bases). Trimming left V 6 bases short and J 0 bases short, with 7 bases between. CDR3 size: 13 residues. The germline V gene has CDR1 LNHDA and CDR2 SQIVND (reference sequence). CDR3: CASREDSTDTQYF. Written as DNA, the CDR3 is TGTGCCAGTAGGGAGGATAGCACAGATACGCAGTATTTT. Complete variable domain (other parts from reference TRBV19 and TRBJ2-3): DGGITQSPKYLFRKEGQNVTLSCEQNLNHDAMYWYRQDPGQGLRLIYYSQIVNDFQKGDIAEGYSVSREKKESFPLTVTSAQKNPTAFYLCASREDSTDTQYFGPGTRLTVL.

This clone appeared a single time. V usage is TRBV28 and J usage is TRBJ1-5; 7 positions match TRBD1. The trim removed 5 bases at V and 2 bases at J, leaving 9 bases unmatched. Per the germline V gene, CDR1 is MDHEN and CDR2 is SYDVKM. The CDR3 is 16 residues long. DNA for the CDR3: TGTGCCAGCAGTAAGGGACAGAGCTATCGCAATCAGCCCCAGCATTTT. Encoded protein: CASSKGQSYRNQPQHF.

The chain is built from TRBV28 and TRBJ2-2, with 9 bases matching TRBD1. V gave up 6 bases and J gave up 5 bases; unmatched junction bases: 10. CDR3 length: 16 amino acids. Per germline, CDR1 MDHEN and CDR2 SYDVKM. The CDR3 nucleotides read TGTGCCAGCAGCCCACCGGGACAGGGCGGGACCGGGGAGCTGTTTTTT. Protein: CASSPPGQGGTGELFF.

J is TRBJ1-3 and V is TRBV11-3, with 7 bases that match TRBD1. CDR3 length equals 15 residues. Losses at the gene ends were 3 bases for V and 2 bases for J; bases not matched to a gene: 4. The germline CDR1 and CDR2 sequences are SGHNT and YENEEA. CDR3 DNA: TGTGCCAGCAGCTTGGACAGGACACCTGGAAACACCATATATTTT. Protein sequence: CASSLDRTPGNTIYF.

The CDR3 spells CASSVGLAGGGQETQYF. CDR3 nucleotide sequence: TGTGCCAGCAGCGTAGGACTAGCGGGAGGTGGGCAAGAGACCCAGTACTTC. This rearrangement joins TRBV9 to TRBJ2-5; 13 bases align to TRBD2. The CDR3 length is 17 residues. Germline loops: CDR1 SGDLS, CDR2 YYNGEE. Trimming removed 0 bases from V and 2 bases from J; junction bases left unmatched: 4.

The chain carries TRBV4-1 and TRBJ1-2; D gene ambiguous. Germline V CDR1 and CDR2: MGHRA, YSYEKL. The length of the CDR3 is 14 residues. V was cut by 6 bases and J by 1 base, with 12 bases left in between. The CDR3 region is CASRREISNYGYTF. CDR3 DNA sequence: TGCGCCAGCAGACGAGAGATTAGTAACTATGGCTACACCTTC.

This clone showed up just once. The rearrangement uses TRBV18 and TRBJ1-1; 7 bases match TRBD1. The CDR3 runs to 14 residues. J lost 7 bases, V lost 3 bases, and 8 bases had no gene match. Germline V gene data show CDR1 as KGHSH and CDR2 as LQKENI. The CDR3 nucleotides are TGTGCCAGCTCACCTAGACAGGGTGTAGGTGAAGCTTTCTTT. Protein product: CASSPRQGVGEAFF.

At least ten counts were recorded for this clone. The chain employs TRBV7-9 and TRBJ2-3; no reliable D call. The CDR3 has 17 residues. V was clipped by 4 bases and J by 1 base, with 18 bases between them. Germline CDR1 reads SEHNR; CDR2 reads FQNEAQ (reference sequence). The CDR3 reads CASSSLDSSLGTDTQYF. CDR3 nucleotides: TGTGCCAGCAGCTCCCTAGATAGCTCCTTGGGCACAGATACGCAGTATTTT.

V usage is TRBV5-8 and J usage is TRBJ2-1, with 13 bases that match TRBD2. Germline V CDR1 and CDR2: SGHTS, YDEGEE. CDR3 size: 17 residues. The V gene end was trimmed by 4 bases and the J gene end by 3 bases; junction bases not matched to a gene: 7. The chain's CDR3 is CASSTGLAGALYNEQFF. The CDR3 DNA reads TGTGCCAGCAGCACCGGACTAGCGGGAGCCCTCTACAATGAGCAGTTCTTC. Full variable domain (outside the CDR3, taken from reference TRBV5-8 and TRBJ2-1): EAGVTQSPTHLIKTRGQQATLRCSPISGHTSVYWYQQALGLGLQFLLWYDEGEERNRGNFPPRFSGRQFPNYSSELNVNALELEDSALYLCASSTGLAGALYNEQFFGPGTRLTVL.